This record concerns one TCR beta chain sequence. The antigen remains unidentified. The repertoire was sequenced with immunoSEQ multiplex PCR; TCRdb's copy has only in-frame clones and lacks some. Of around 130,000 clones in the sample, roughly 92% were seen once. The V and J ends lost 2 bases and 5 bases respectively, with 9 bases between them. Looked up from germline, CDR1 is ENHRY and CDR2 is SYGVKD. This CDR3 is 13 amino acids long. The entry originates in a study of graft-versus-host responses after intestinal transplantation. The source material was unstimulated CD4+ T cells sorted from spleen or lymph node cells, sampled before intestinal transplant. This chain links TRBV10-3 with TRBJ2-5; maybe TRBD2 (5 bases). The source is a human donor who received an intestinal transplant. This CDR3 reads CAISEIGSETQYF. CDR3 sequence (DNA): TGTGCCATCAGTGAGATAGGGAGCGAGACCCAGTACTTC.